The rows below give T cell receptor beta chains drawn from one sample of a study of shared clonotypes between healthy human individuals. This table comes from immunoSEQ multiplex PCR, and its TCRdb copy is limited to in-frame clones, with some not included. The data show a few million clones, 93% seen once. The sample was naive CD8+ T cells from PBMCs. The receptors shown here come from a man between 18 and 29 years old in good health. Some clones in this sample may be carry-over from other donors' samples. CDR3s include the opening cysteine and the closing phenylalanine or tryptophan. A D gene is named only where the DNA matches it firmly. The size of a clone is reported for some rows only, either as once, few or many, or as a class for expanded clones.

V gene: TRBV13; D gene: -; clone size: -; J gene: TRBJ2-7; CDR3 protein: CASSPGLRGQYF; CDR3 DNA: TGTGCCAGCAGCCCTGGGCTGAGGGGGCAGTACTTC
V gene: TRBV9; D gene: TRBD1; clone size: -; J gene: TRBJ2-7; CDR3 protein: CASSFSMGTGGDHPSPYEQYF; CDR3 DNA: TGTGCCAGCAGCTTCAGTATGGGAACAGGGGGCGACCACCCTTCTCCCTACGAGCAGTACTTC
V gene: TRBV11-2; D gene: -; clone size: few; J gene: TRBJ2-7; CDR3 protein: CATSIGTTYEQYF; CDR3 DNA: TGTGCCACATCTATTGGGACGACCTACGAGCAGTACTTC
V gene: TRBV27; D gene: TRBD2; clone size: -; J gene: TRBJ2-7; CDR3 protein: CGSGASGSYEQYF; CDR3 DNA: TGTGGGTCTGGGGCTAGCGGATCCTACGAGCAGTACTTC
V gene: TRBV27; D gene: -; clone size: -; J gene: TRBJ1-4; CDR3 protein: CASSLPTVGWDLREKLFF; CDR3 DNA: TGTGCCAGCAGTTTACCGACAGTGGGTTGGGACTTGAGAGAAAAACTGTTTTTT
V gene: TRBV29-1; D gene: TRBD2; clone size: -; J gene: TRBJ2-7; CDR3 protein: CSVAGGSIYEQYF; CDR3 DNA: TGCAGCGTAGCGGGAGGTTCTATCTACGAGCAGTACTTC
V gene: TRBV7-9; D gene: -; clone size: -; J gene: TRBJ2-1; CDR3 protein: CASSLADYSPYNEQFF; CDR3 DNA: TGTGCCAGCAGCTTAGCGGACTACTCCCCGTACAATGAGCAGTTCTTC
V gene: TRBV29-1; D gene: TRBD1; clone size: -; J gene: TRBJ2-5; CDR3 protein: CSVETGSQETQYF; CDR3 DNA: TGCAGCGTGGAGACAGGGTCCCAAGAGACCCAGTACTTC
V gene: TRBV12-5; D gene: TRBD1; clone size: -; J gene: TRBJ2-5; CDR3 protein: CASAPWDRGRETQYF; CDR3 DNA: TGTGCTAGTGCCCCTTGGGACAGGGGACGAGAGACCCAGTACTTC
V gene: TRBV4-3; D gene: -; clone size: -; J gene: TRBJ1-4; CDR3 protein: CASSQGSWEKLFF; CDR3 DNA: TGCGCCAGCAGCCAAGGTTCTTGGGAAAAACTGTTTTTT
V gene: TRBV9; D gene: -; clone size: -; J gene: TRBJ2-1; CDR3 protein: CASSPTRDSINEQFF; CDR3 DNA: TGTGCCAGCAGCCCAACCCGGGACTCCATCAATGAGCAGTTCTTC
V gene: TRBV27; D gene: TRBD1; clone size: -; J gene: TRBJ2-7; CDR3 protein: CASSIRQGAYEQYF; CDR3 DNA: TGTGCCAGCAGTATCCGACAGGGGGCGTACGAGCAGTACTTC
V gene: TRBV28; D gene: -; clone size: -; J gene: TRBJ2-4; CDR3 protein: CASSLYANGPAKNIQYF; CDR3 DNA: TGTGCCAGCAGTTTATATGCGAACGGACCAGCCAAAAACATTCAGTACTTC
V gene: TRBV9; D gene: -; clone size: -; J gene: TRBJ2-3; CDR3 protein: CASMGGLTDTQYF; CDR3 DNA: TGTGCCAGCATGGGGGGACTCACAGATACGCAGTATTTT
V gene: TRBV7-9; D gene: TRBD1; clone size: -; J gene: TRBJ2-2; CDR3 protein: CATSDRGRTGELFF; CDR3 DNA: TGTGCCACCTCGGACAGGGGAAGAACCGGGGAGCTGTTTTTT
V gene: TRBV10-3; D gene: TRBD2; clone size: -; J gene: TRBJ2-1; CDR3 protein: CATTDTSGDPYNEQFF; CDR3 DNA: TGTGCCACGACCGACACTAGCGGAGACCCCTACAATGAGCAGTTCTTC
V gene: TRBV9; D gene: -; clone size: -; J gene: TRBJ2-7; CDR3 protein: CASSVGDTSSYEQYF; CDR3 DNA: TGTGCCAGCAGCGTAGGGGACACGTCTTCCTACGAGCAGTACTTC
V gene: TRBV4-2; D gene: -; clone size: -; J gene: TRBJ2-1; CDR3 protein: CASSQDTQLERYNEQFF; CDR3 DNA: TGTGCCAGCAGCCAAGATACACAGCTGGAGCGCTACAATGAGCAGTTCTTC
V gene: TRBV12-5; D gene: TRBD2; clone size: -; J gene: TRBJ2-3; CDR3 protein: CASGLMGGLEHTQYF; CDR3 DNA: TGTGCTAGTGGTCTCATGGGGGGGTTAGAGCATACGCAGTATTTT
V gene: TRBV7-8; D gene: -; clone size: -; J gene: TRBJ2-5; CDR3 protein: CASSLLQKETQYF; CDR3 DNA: TGTGCCAGCAGCTTACTTCAAAAAGAGACCCAGTACTTC
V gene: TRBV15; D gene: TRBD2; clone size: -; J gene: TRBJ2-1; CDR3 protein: CATSRDRVRGRGGHNEQFF; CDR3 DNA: TGTGCCACCAGCAGAGATCGGGTGCGCGGGAGGGGAGGTCACAATGAGCAGTTCTTC
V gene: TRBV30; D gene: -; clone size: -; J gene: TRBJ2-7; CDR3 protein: CAWRRTGRYYEQYF; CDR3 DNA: TGTGCCTGGAGGCGCACAGGGCGATACTACGAGCAGTACTTC
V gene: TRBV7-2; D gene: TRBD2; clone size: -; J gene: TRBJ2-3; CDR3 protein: CASSSRTTSEDTDTQYF; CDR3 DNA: TGTGCCAGCAGCTCCCGCACGACTAGCGAAGACACAGATACGCAGTATTTT
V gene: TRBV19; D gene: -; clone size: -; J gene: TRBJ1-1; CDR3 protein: CASTLGEGYLNTEAFF; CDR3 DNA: TGTGCCAGTACCCTGGGGGAGGGCTACCTGAACACTGAAGCTTTCTTT
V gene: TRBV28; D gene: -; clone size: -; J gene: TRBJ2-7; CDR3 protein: CASSSLPWTTTYEQYF; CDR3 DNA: TGTGCCAGCAGTTCCCTCCCCTGGACTACCACCTACGAGCAGTACTTC
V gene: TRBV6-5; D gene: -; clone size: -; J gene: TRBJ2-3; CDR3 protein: CASSYSSGASTDTQYF; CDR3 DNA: TGTGCCAGCAGTTACTCGAGCGGAGCTAGCACAGATACGCAGTATTTT
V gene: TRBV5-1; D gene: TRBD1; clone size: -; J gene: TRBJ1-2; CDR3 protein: CASSAHQGEANYGYTF; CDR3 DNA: TGCGCCAGCAGCGCGCACCAGGGGGAAGCTAACTATGGCTACACCTTC
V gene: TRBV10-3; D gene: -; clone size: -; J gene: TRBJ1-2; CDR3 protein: CAISEPGGADGYTF; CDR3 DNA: TGTGCCATCAGTGAGCCCGGGGGCGCAGATGGCTACACCTTC
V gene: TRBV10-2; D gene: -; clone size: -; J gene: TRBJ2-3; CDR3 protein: CASSDVDDWEDTQYF; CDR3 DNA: TGCGCCAGCAGTGATGTAGACGACTGGGAGGATACGCAGTATTTT
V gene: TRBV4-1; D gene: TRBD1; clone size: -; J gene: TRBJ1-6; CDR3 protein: CASSQAGQSNSPLHF; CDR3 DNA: TGCGCCAGCAGCCAAGCGGGACAGAGTAATTCACCCCTCCACTTT